Presented here are 24 T cell receptor beta chains from one specimen sequenced in a study of OX40 agonist ivuxolimab in advanced cancers. The receptor library was made with the immunoSEQ multiplex PCR assay. TCRdb provides this immuneACCESS table in a form limited to in-frame rearrangements. Some clones are lacking; in checked studies, under half of them reflect an unresolved V gene, and why the rest are absent is not known. This sample is represented by some 40,000 clones; approximately 80% of them were singletons. The ten largest clonotypes hold approximately 35% of the sample. The sample here was CD4+ or CD8+ T cells sorted from blood, taken in a trial of the OX40 agonist ivuxolimab. The receptor source for this set is an adult with an advanced solid tumor such as melanoma, head and neck, liver or kidney cancer.

This clone appeared a few times. The rearrangement uses TRBV20-1 and TRBJ2-3; D is unclear. With 5 bases removed from V and 4 bases from J, the gap between germline ends came to 4 bases. This CDR3 spans 10 amino acids. From germline, CDR1 is DFQATT and CDR2 SNEGSKA (reference sequence). The DNA of the CDR3 is TGCAGTGCTCCGGCAGATACGCAGTATTTT. It specifies CSAPADTQYF.

The V call is TRBV7-3, the J call TRBJ1-2; the D is unclear. Germline CDR1 SGHTA, CDR2 FQGTGA. V was clipped by 5 bases and J by 13 bases, with 14 bases between them. This CDR3 region has 11 residues. CDR3 bases: TGTGCCAGCAGCGAACATCGTATCCCCACCTTC. Its translation: CASSEHRIPTF.

This chain uses TRBV10-3 with TRBJ1-5; D not certain. V was clipped by 0 bases and J by 7 bases, with 7 bases between them. From germline, CDR1 is ENHRY and CDR2 SYGVKD. The CDR3 loop spans 13 amino acids. The chain's CDR3 is CAISESSSQPQHF. In nucleotides, the CDR3 is TGTGCCATCAGTGAGTCGAGTTCACAGCCCCAGCATTTT.

This clone was detected a few times. This chain's CDR3 is CASSLGGDRVSPLHF. The CDR3 DNA reads as TGTGCCAGCAGCTTAGGAGGGGATCGGGTTTCACCCCTCCACTTT. This chain links TRBV7-8 with TRBJ1-6; possibly TRBD1 for D (5 bases). CDR3 length: 15 amino acids. From germline, CDR1 is SGHVS and CDR2 FQNEAQ. With 1 base removed from V and 9 bases from J, the gap between germline ends came to 13 bases.

The chain employs TRBV30 and TRBJ2-5; tentatively, D is TRBD2 (6 bases). The CDR3 is made up of 13 amino acids. The germline CDR1 and CDR2 sequences are GTSNPN and SVGIG (reference sequence). The V and J ends lost 0 bases and 4 bases respectively, with 9 bases between them. CDR3 sequence reads: CAWSVPGRETQYF. CDR3 bases: TGTGCCTGGAGTGTACCCGGGAGAGAGACCCAGTACTTC. The full variable domain, with the rest looked up from reference TRBV30 and TRBJ2-5, is SQTIHQWPATLVQPVGSPLSLECTVEGTSNPNLYWYRQAAGRGLQLLFYSVGIGQISSEVPQNLSASRPQDRQFILSSKKLLLSDSGFYLCAWSVPGRETQYFGPGTRLLVL.

This chain links TRBV5-1 with TRBJ1-1; no clear D. The CDR3 extends over 13 amino acids. Trimming took off 6 bases at V and 11 bases at J, with 20 bases between the two ends. Germline values: CDR1 SGHRS, CDR2 YFSETQ. The DNA of the CDR3 is TGCGCCAGCACCCCCACTGAGGGAGGTGTGGCTTTCTTT. Its translation: CASTPTEGGVAFF.

This chain connects TRBV6-5 to TRBJ1-2; D gene unclear. The CDR3 runs 11 residues. Germline loops: CDR1 MNHEY, CDR2 SVGAGI. V was clipped by 9 bases and J by 5 bases, with 10 bases between them. DNA of the CDR3: TGTGCCAGTTTGAACGGATATGGCTACACCTTC. Its protein is CASLNGYGYTF.

The chain couples TRBV5-4 to TRBJ2-1, with D uncertain. Trimming stripped 3 bases from V and 0 bases from J, with 13 bases between. Germline V gene sequence: CDR1 SGHNT, CDR2 YYREEE (reference sequence). The CDR3 is made up of 16 amino acids. CDR3 DNA: TGTGCCAGCAGCTCGGTACAGTGGAGCTCCTACAATGAGCAGTTCTTC. As protein: CASSSVQWSSYNEQFF.

The chain links TRBV6-1 to TRBJ1-1, with unresolved D. Trimming pared 9 bases from V and 10 bases from J, leaving 9 bases between. The CDR3 consists of 9 residues. Germline loops: CDR1 MNHNS, CDR2 SASEGT. CDR3 sequence (DNA): TGTGCCAGGTGGGGTGCAGCTTTCTTT. This gives the protein CARWGAAFF.

Only a few counts were recorded for this clone. V usage is TRBV14 and J usage is TRBJ2-2, with D possibly being TRBD2 (6 bases). Germline V lookup: CDR1 SGHDN, CDR2 FVKESK. CDR3 size: 15 residues. The germline V and J ends were trimmed by 4 bases and 2 bases, with 11 bases remaining between them. This chain's CDR3 is CASSRRDRNTGELFF. CDR3 nucleotides: TGTGCCAGCAGCCGGCGGGACCGCAACACCGGGGAGCTGTTTTTT.

CDR3 nucleotides: TGTGCCAGCAGCTCGCTACAGGGCGTGCATGGCTACACCTTC. This encodes CASSSLQGVHGYTF. The genes are TRBV7-8 and TRBJ1-2, with D possibly matching TRBD1 (6 bases). V lost 4 bases and J 6 bases, leaving 15 bases between the germline ends. The length of the CDR3 is 14 residues. Germline V CDR1 and CDR2: SGHVS, FQNEAQ.

The V call is TRBV6-5, the J call TRBJ2-5; D is uncertain. Germline CDR1 and CDR2: MNHEY and SVGAGI. V was cut by 2 bases and J by 5 bases, with 3 bases left in between. This CDR3 is 11 amino acids long. CDR3 coding DNA: TGTGCCAGCAGTTACGGGGAGACCCAGTACTTC. Translation gives CASSYGETQYF.

V is TRBV29-1 and J is TRBJ2-7; 12 positions agree with TRBD2. Germline CDR1 is SQVTM and CDR2 is ANQGSEA. The V segment lost 5 bases and the J segment 1 base; nucleotides outside the gene matches: 3. The CDR3 sequence is 14 residues long. The CDR3 sequence: CSVSGLAGSYEQYF. CDR3 bases: TGCAGCGTTTCCGGACTAGCGGGGTCCTACGAGCAGTACTTC.

V and J are TRBV5-1 and TRBJ2-7; 11 bases line up with TRBD1. CDR1 is SGHRS, CDR2 YFSETQ, per germline. This CDR3 is 14 amino acids long. The trim removed 4 bases at V and 5 bases at J, leaving 5 bases unmatched. This CDR3 is CASSLRTGGDEQYF. The DNA of the CDR3 is TGCGCCAGCAGCCTGCGGACAGGGGGCGACGAGCAGTACTTC.

This clone has just a few counts. The chain joins TRBV19 to TRBJ2-7; 9 bases are a match to TRBD1. The ends lost 8 bases at V and 4 bases at J; junction bases unmatched: 3. CDR1 LNHDA and CDR2 SQIVND come from the germline V gene (reference sequence). The CDR3 is 12 residues long. Written as DNA, the CDR3 is TGTGCCAGTGGGGACAGGGAGTACGAGCAGTACTTC. Residues: CASGDREYEQYF.

CDR3 in amino acids: CASSTQGAGNTEAFF. DNA for the CDR3: TGTGCCAGCAGTACACAGGGGGCCGGGAACACTGAAGCTTTCTTT. This rearrangement joins TRBV28 to TRBJ1-1; 9 nucleotides match TRBD1. V dropped 5 bases and J dropped 1; count of bases not matched to a gene: 5. CDR3 length: 15 amino acids. CDR1 MDHEN and CDR2 SYDVKM come from the germline V gene.

The rearrangement links TRBV7-2 to TRBJ2-1, with TRBD2 identical over 10 bases. The V and J ends lost 5 bases and 4 bases, in that order; junction bases with no gene match: 14. CDR3 length: 18 amino acids. Germline V gene sequence: CDR1 SGHTA, CDR2 FQGNSA. The CDR3 DNA is TGTGCCAGCAGCGCACAGGGTTTAGGACTAGCGGCATACAATGAGCAGTTCTTC. Translating gives CASSAQGLGLAAYNEQFF.

Only one count was recorded for this clone. The chain employs TRBV7-9 and TRBJ2-3, with TRBD2 as a possible D gene (6 bases). V dropped 5 bases and J dropped 2 bases, with 14 bases sitting between them. CDR1 SEHNR and CDR2 FQNEAQ come from the germline V gene (reference sequence). The CDR3 has 15 residues. DNA for the CDR3: TGTGCCAGCAGCGACACTAGCTCATACACAGATACGCAGTATTTT. Translating gives CASSDTSSYTDTQYF.

V usage is TRBV14 and J usage is TRBJ1-2; 8 bases fit TRBD1. This CDR3 is built from 14 residues. The V gene end was trimmed by 0 bases and the J gene end by 6 bases; junction bases not matched to a gene: 3. Per the germline V gene, CDR1 is SGHDN and CDR2 is FVKESK. The DNA of the CDR3 is TGTGCCAGCAGCCAAGACCTGACAGGGGATGGCTACACCTTC. Translation: CASSQDLTGDGYTF.

This clone was found a few times. The chain combines TRBV28 with TRBJ1-1; 11 nucleotides line up with TRBD1. The CDR3 has 17 residues. The trim removed 5 bases at V and 4 bases at J, leaving 12 bases unmatched. In germline, CDR1 is MDHEN, CDR2 SYDVKM. CDR3 sequence reads: CASSPLSPGTGGTEAFF. The CDR3 DNA is TGTGCCAGCAGTCCCTTGAGTCCCGGGACAGGGGGCACTGAAGCTTTCTTT.

The gene calls are TRBV27 and TRBJ2-3; unclear D gene. V dropped 6 bases and J dropped 3 bases, with 10 bases sitting between them. Germline V gives CDR1 MNHEY, CDR2 SMNVEV (reference sequence). The CDR3 runs to 13 residues. The CDR3 region is CASRILGTDTQYF. The CDR3 nucleotides are TGTGCCAGCAGGATCCTGGGAACAGATACGCAGTATTTT.

The rearrangement links TRBV5-4 to TRBJ2-3; perhaps TRBD2 as D (5 bases). Trimming stripped 0 bases from V and 0 bases from J, with 11 bases between. The CDR3 runs 16 residues. The germline gives CDR1 SGHNT, CDR2 YYREEE (reference sequence). In nucleotides, the CDR3 is TGTGCCAGCAGCTTGGGACTAAGCCTAAGCACAGATACGCAGTATTTT. Translated, it gives CASSLGLSLSTDTQYF.

CDR3 loop: CASSNLALRRGPYNEQFF. Here the CDR3 DNA reads TGCGCCAGCAGCAACCTAGCATTGCGGAGGGGACCCTACAATGAGCAGTTCTTC. V and J are TRBV4-1 and TRBJ2-1, with D possibly TRBD2 on 6 matching bases. Germline CDR1 MGHRA, CDR2 YSYEKL. CDR3 length: 18 amino acids. The V gene lost 5 bases and the J gene lost 2 bases, with 22 bases spanning the gap.

The V call is TRBV5-1, the J call TRBJ2-3; 12 bases are shared with TRBD2. The CDR3 runs to 19 residues. The germline gives CDR1 SGHRS, CDR2 YFSETQ. The trim removed 1 base at V and 0 bases at J, leaving 9 bases unmatched. This CDR3 reads CASSLPGTSGPPSTDTQYF. In nucleotides, the CDR3 is TGCGCCAGCAGCTTGCCCGGGACTAGCGGGCCTCCTAGCACAGATACGCAGTATTTT.